Listed below are T cell receptor beta chains from one sample, sequenced in a study of cytomegalovirus exposure and HLA in healthy donors. The method was immunoSEQ multiplex PCR; TCRdb's version includes in-frame clones alone and lacks a portion of them. The data contain about 140,000 clones, 76% of them seen just once; the ten biggest clones take up over 3%. The material sequenced was PBMCs. The receptors were sampled from a man between 35 and 55 years old in good health and CMV-seronegative. CDR3s include the opening cysteine and the closing phenylalanine or tryptophan. A D gene is named only where the DNA matches it firmly. Expanded clones are given a class, and other clones once, few, many or no size at all.

TRBV7-3	TRBD1	NA	TRBJ2-3	15	TGTGCCAGCAGTCCGGGACAGATCTACACAGATACGCAGTATTTT	CASSPGQIYTDTQYF
TRBV23-1	NA	NA	TRBJ2-7	11	TGCGCCAGCCGTCGGCCCTACGAGCAGTACTTC	CASRRPYEQYF
TRBV11-2	TRBD1	NA	TRBJ2-7	14	TGTGCCAGCAGGAAACCGGGACAGATCTACGAGCAGTACTTC	CASRKPGQIYEQYF
TRBV29-1	NA	NA	TRBJ2-3	15	TGCAGCGTTGAAGTGAACGGGAATCCTACAGATACGCAGTATTTT	CSVEVNGNPTDTQYF
TRBV5-1	TRBD2	NA	TRBJ2-2	17	TGCGCCAGCAGCGTAAACCTAGCGGCCACGAACACCGGGGAGCTGTTTTTT	CASSVNLAATNTGELFF
TRBV28	NA	NA	TRBJ2-7	14	TGTGCCAGCAGTTTAACCGGGGAAGGCTACGAGCAGTACTTC	CASSLTGEGYEQYF
TRBV25-1	TRBD1	NA	TRBJ1-5	16	TGTGCCACCAACCTTCCCCCAGGGGGCAGCAATCAGCCCCAGCATTTT	CATNLPPGGSNQPQHF
TRBV5-1	TRBD1	NA	TRBJ2-7	14	TGCGCCAGCAGCCCCTACGGGACAGGGTTAATGGAGTACTTC	CASSPYGTGLMEYF
TRBV2	NA	once	TRBJ1-5	13	TGTGCCAGCAGTGTGGGGGCGAGTCAGCCCCAGCATTTT	CASSVGASQPQHF
TRBV9	NA	NA	TRBJ2-5	13	TGTGCCAGCAGCCCTCCCGGGTGGGAGACCCAGTACTTC	CASSPPGWETQYF
TRBV27	NA	NA	TRBJ1-5	15	TGTGCCAGCAGTTCCAGGGGTTATAGCAATCAGCCCCAGCATTTT	CASSSRGYSNQPQHF
TRBV30	NA	NA	TRBJ2-1	15	TGTGCCCGCCAACACACAGGGAAGGCCTACAATGAGCAGTTCTTC	CARQHTGKAYNEQFF
TRBV19	NA	NA	TRBJ1-2	14	TGTGCCAGTAGTAACAGGAGCTATGGCTATGGCTACACCTTC	CASSNRSYGYGYTF
TRBV6-6	TRBD1	NA	TRBJ2-4	14	TGTGCCAGCAGTAACAGGGGCGAAGGGGACATTCAGTACTTC	CASSNRGEGDIQYF
TRBV7-8	NA	NA	TRBJ2-7	14	TGTGCCAGCAGCCCCACGGGGGTATCCTACGAGCAGTACTTC	CASSPTGVSYEQYF
TRBV4-3	NA	few	TRBJ2-7	15	TGCGCCAGCAGCCAAGATTCTCGGCGACCGAGGGAGCAGTACTTC	CASSQDSRRPREQYF
TRBV30	TRBD2	NA	TRBJ2-5	16	TGTGCCTGGAGTCCCGGGACTAGCGGGTCTCGGGAGACCCAGTACTTC	CAWSPGTSGSRETQYF
TRBV19	NA	NA	TRBJ2-7	13	TGTGCCAGTCTGGGGCCTCCTACCTACGAGCAGTACTTC	CASLGPPTYEQYF
TRBV19	TRBD2	NA	TRBJ2-6	18	TGTGCCAGTAGTAAATACCCCCGCGGGGGGATGGGGGCCAACGTCCTGACTTTC	CASSKYPRGGMGANVLTF
TRBV7-9	TRBD1	NA	TRBJ2-1	18	TGTGCCAGCAGCTTAGAGGGACAGGGGGTCGGCTCCTACAATGAGCAGTTCTTC	CASSLEGQGVGSYNEQFF
TRBV9	TRBD2	NA	TRBJ2-2	16	TGTGCCAGCAGCGGCCCCCGTGGGAGGGACACCGGGGAGCTGTTTTTT	CASSGPRGRDTGELFF
TRBV7-2	TRBD2	NA	TRBJ2-1	16	TGTGCCAGCAGCTCATCCCCAGCGGGGGGGTACAATGAGCAGTTCTTC	CASSSSPAGGYNEQFF
TRBV27	NA	NA	TRBJ1-1	14	TGTGCCAGCAGTTTAAGAGGGGGGGGCACTGAAGCTTTCTTT	CASSLRGGGTEAFF
TRBV5-1	TRBD2	NA	TRBJ2-5	16	TGCGCCAGCAGCTTCCTGGACGGGAGGCGACAAGAGACCCAGTACTTC	CASSFLDGRRQETQYF
TRBV28	TRBD1	once	TRBJ1-2	17	TGTGCCAGCAGTTTATGGGGGGGACAGAATAATAACTATGGCTACACCTTC	CASSLWGGQNNNYGYTF
TRBV28	NA	NA	TRBJ2-7	12	TGTGCCAGCAGGGAGGGCTACTACGAGCAGTACTTC	CASREGYYEQYF
TRBV30	TRBD1	NA	TRBJ1-2	15	TGTGCCTGGAGTTCCGGGACAGGCGTGAGCTATGGCTACACCTTC	CAWSSGTGVSYGYTF
TRBV7-9	TRBD1	NA	TRBJ1-1	14	TGTGCCAGCAGCTTAATAGGGACAGGTGGGGAAGCTTTCTTT	CASSLIGTGGEAFF
TRBV5-5	NA	NA	TRBJ2-7	16	TGTGCCAGCAGATTGTCACCAGGCCTCCTTTACCGGGGGCAGTACTTC	CASRLSPGLLYRGQYF
TRBV11-3	TRBD1	once	TRBJ1-4	15	TGTGCCAGCAGCTTCGGACAGGCAACTAATGAAAAACTGTTTTTT	CASSFGQATNEKLFF
TRBV7-9	TRBD2	NA	TRBJ2-1	15	TGTGCCAGCAGCCTAACTAGCGGGGCTTACAATGAGCAGTTCTTC	CASSLTSGAYNEQFF
TRBV29-1	TRBD2	once	TRBJ2-3	15	TGCAGCGTTCAGGGGAGCGGGGGGGCGGGAGATACGCAGTATTTT	CSVQGSGGAGDTQYF
TRBV4-3	NA	NA	TRBJ1-6	17	TGCGCCAGCAGCCAAGATTCCGGGAGGGGCTATAATTCACCCCTCCACTTT	CASSQDSGRGYNSPLHF
TRBV5-6	TRBD1	NA	TRBJ2-7	14	TGTGCCAGCAGGTACAGGGGAAAAGCCTACGAGCAGTACTTC	CASRYRGKAYEQYF
TRBV4-3	NA	few	TRBJ2-1	18	TGCGCCAGCAGCCAAGGTTCAGGGGGACTGAGCTCCTACAATGAGCAGTTCTTC	CASSQGSGGLSSYNEQFF
TRBV5-1	TRBD1	NA	TRBJ1-5	14	TGCGCCAGCAGTTTGGGACAGTCTAATCAGCCCCAGCATTTT	CASSLGQSNQPQHF
TRBV4-3	TRBD1	NA	TRBJ1-4	15	TGCGCCAGCGCACAGGGGGTGGGACGAGTTGAGAAACTGTTTTTT	CASAQGVGRVEKLFF
TRBV7-9	TRBD1	NA	TRBJ1-4	15	TGTGCCAGCAGCCAAGACAGGGGAAGTCGTGGAAAACTGTTTTTT	CASSQDRGSRGKLFF
TRBV7-9	TRBD1	once	TRBJ1-1	15	TGTGCCAGCAGCTTAGCGCAGGGGGGGAACACTGAAGCTTTCTTT	CASSLAQGGNTEAFF
TRBV5-1	TRBD1	NA	TRBJ1-2	15	TGCGCCAGCAGCTTGGAAGGGACAGCCAACTATGGCTACACCTTC	CASSLEGTANYGYTF
TRBV7-2	TRBD2	NA	TRBJ2-3	15	TGTGCCAGCAGCCCGCAGGTAGCGGGGCAAGATACGCAGTATTTT	CASSPQVAGQDTQYF
TRBV6-5	NA	NA	TRBJ2-3	15	TGTGCCAGCAGTCGCGGCCCTCGACGGGGGGATACGCAGTATTTT	CASSRGPRRGDTQYF
TRBV7-9	NA	NA	TRBJ1-1	14	TGTGCCAGCAGCTTTCAAGGGGGGAACACTGAAGCTTTCTTT	CASSFQGGNTEAFF
TRBV4-3	NA	NA	TRBJ1-2	15	TGCGCCAGCAGCCAGGGGGCCACCTATTCGAGCGGCTACACCTTC	CASSQGATYSSGYTF
TRBV6-5	NA	NA	TRBJ2-5	15	TGTGCCAGCAGCCCCGTGGACAGTACGATAGAGACCCAGTACTTC	CASSPVDSTIETQYF